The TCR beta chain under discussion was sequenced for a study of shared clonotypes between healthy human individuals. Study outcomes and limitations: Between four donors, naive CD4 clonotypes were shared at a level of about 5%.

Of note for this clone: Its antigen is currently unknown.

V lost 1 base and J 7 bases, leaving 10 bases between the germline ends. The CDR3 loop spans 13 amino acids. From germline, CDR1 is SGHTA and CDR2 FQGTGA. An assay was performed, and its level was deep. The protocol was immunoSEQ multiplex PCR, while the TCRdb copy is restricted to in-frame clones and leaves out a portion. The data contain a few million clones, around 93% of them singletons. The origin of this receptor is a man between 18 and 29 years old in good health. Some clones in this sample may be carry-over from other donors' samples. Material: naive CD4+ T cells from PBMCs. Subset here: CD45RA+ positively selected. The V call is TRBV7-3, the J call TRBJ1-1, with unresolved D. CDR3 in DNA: TGTGCCAGCAGCTTAAAGGTGCTGGATGAAGCTTTCTTT. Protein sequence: CASSLKVLDEAFF.